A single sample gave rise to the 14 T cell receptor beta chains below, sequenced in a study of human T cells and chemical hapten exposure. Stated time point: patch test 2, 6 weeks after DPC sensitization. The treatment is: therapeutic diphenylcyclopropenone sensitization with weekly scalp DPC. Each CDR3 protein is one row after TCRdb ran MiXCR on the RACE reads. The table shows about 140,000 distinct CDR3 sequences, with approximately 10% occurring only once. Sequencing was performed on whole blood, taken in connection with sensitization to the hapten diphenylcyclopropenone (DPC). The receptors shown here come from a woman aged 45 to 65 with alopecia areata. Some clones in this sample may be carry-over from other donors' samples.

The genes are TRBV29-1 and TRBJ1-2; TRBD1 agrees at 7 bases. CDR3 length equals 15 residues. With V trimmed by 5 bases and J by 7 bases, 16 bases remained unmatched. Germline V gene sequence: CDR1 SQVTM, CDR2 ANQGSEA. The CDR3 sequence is CSVSREEGAPPGYTF. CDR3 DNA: TGCAGCGTTTCCCGAGAGGAGGGGGCCCCCCCTGGCTACACCTTC.

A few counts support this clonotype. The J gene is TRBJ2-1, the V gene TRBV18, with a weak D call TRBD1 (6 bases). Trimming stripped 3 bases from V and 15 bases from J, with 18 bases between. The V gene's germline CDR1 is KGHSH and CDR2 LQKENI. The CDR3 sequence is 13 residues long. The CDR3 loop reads CASSPRSEGVLFF. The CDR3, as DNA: TGTGCCAGCTCACCGCGAAGCGAGGGGGTCCTGTTCTTC.

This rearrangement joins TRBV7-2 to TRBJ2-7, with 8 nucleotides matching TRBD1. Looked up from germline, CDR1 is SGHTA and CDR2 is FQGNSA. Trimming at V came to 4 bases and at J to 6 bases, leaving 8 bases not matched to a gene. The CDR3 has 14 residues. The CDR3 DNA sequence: TGTGCCAGCAGCTCCCGGACAGGGAGCCGCGAGCAGTACTTC. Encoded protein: CASSSRTGSREQYF.

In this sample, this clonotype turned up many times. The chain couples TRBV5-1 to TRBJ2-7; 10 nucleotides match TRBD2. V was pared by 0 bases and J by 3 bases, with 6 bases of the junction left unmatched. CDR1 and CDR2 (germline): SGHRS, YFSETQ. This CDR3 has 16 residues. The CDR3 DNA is TGCGCCAGCAGCTTGGCCGGAACTAGCGGGAACTACGAGCAGTACTTC. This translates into CASSLAGTSGNYEQYF.

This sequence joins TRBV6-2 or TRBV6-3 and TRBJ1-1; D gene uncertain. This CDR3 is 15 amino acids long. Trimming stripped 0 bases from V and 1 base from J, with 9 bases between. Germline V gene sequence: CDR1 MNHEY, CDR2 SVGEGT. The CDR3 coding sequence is TGTGCCAGCAGTTACTCGGCAGTTCCGAACACTGAAGCTTTCTTT. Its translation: CASSYSAVPNTEAFF.

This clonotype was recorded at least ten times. CDR3 sequence (DNA): TGCAGTGCCGAACCCTTCCGCGGACTAGCGGGAGGGCCCGCAGATACGCAGTATTTT. The encoded protein is CSAEPFRGLAGGPADTQYF. The V gene is TRBV20-1, the J gene TRBJ2-3; 15 nucleotides align to TRBD2. Germline assignment: CDR1 DFQATT and CDR2 SNEGSKA (reference sequence). The CDR3 runs 19 residues. V gave up 6 bases and J gave up 4 bases; unmatched junction bases: 17.

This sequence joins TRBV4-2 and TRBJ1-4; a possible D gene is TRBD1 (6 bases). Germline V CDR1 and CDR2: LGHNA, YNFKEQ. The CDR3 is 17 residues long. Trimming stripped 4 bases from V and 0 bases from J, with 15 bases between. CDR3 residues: CASSRGHTISTNEKLFF. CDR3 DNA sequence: TGTGCCAGCAGCCGGGGACATACCATTTCAACTAATGAAAAACTGTTTTTT.

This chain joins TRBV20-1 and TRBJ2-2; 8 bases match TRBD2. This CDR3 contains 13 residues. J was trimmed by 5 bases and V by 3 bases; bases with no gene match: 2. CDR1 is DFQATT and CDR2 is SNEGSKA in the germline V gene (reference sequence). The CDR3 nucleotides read TGCAGTGCTAGCGGGAGGGGGACCGGGGAGCTGTTTTTT. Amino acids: CSASGRGTGELFF.

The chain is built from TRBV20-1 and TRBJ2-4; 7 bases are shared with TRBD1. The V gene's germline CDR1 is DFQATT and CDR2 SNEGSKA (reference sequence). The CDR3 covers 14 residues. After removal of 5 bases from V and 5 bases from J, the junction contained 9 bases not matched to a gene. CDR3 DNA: TGCAGTGCTCTGGCAGGGGGTTGGGAAAACATTCAGTACTTC. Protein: CSALAGGWENIQYF.

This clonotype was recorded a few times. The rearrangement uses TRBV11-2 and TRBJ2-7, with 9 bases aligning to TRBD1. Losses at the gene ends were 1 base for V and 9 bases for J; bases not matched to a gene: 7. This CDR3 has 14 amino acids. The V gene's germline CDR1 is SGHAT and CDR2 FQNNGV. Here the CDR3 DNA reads TGTGCCAGCAGCTTAGGGACAGGGGTGGAAGGGCAGTACTTC. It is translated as CASSLGTGVEGQYF.

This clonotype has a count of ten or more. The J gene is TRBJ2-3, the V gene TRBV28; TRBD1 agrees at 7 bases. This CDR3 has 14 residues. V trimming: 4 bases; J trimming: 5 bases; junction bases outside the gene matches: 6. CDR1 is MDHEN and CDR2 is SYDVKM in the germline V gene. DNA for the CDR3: TGTGCCAGCAGTTACGACAGGGTCGGAGATACGCAGTATTTT. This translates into CASSYDRVGDTQYF.

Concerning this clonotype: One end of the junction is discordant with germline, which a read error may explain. CDR3 protein: CASSLTGGGQRTEAFF. In DNA form, the CDR3 reads TGTGCCAGCAGTTTAACCGGGGGAGGCCAGAGGACTGAAGCTTTCTTT. This chain links TRBV7-3 with TRBJ1-1; D is perhaps TRBD1 (5 bases). Germline lookup yields CDR1 SGHTA and CDR2 FQGTGA. The CDR3 has 16 amino acids.

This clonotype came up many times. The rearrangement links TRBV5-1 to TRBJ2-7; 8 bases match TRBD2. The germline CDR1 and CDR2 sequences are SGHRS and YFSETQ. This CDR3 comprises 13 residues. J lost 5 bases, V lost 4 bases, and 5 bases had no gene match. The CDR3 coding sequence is TGCGCCAGCAGCCACGGACTAGCAGACGAGCAGTACTTC. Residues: CASSHGLADEQYF.

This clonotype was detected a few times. This chain's CDR3 is CASSVGGRGTEAFF. The CDR3 DNA reads as TGTGCCAGCAGCGTAGGGGGGAGAGGCACTGAAGCTTTCTTT. The V call is TRBV9, the J call TRBJ1-1; a weak D match, TRBD1 (5 bases). CDR1 and CDR2 from the germline V gene are SGDLS and YYNGEE. The CDR3 length is 14 residues. V shed 0 bases and J shed 4 bases, with 10 bases lying between them.